This is a list of T cell receptor beta chains from one sample in a study of identical twins. TCRdb called the 5' RACE reads again in MiXCR, with one record for every CDR3 protein. This table holds 450,000 to 650,000 distinct CDR3 sequences, approximately 10% found once. Another study also made use of these data, one on yellow fever vaccine responses in identical twins.

The specimen was PBMCs. These receptors were taken from a woman aged 18-29 years in good health. The CDR3 runs from the conserved cysteine through the conserved F or W. Each record gives: clone size, J gene, D gene, V gene, CDR3 DNA, CDR3 protein. A D gene is named only where the DNA matches it firmly. Where a row states a size, it is once, few, many or the class of an expanded clone; other rows omit it.

abundance: NA; j_gene: TRBJ2-1; d_gene: TRBD2; v_gene: TRBV30; CDR3nt: TGTGCCTGGAGTTTAGCGGGAGGGAGGAATGAGCAGTTCTTC; CDR3aa: CAWSLAGGRNEQFF
abundance: many; j_gene: TRBJ2-6; d_gene: NA; v_gene: TRBV5-6; CDR3nt: TGTGCCAGCAGCCCCCTTCCTTTTGGGGCCAACGTCCTGACTTTC; CDR3aa: CASSPLPFGANVLTF
abundance: few; j_gene: TRBJ2-3; d_gene: TRBD1; v_gene: TRBV7-9; CDR3nt: TGTGCCAGCAGCCAACTAGACAGGGCAGATACGCAGTATTTT; CDR3aa: CASSQLDRADTQYF
abundance: few; j_gene: TRBJ2-1; d_gene: NA; v_gene: TRBV7-2; CDR3nt: TGTGCCAGCAGCCCGAGAGGACAGTCCCTAGGCAATGAGCAGTTCTTC; CDR3aa: CASSPRGQSLGNEQFF
abundance: few; j_gene: TRBJ2-1; d_gene: NA; v_gene: TRBV6-2/TRBV6-3; CDR3nt: TGTGCCAGCAGTGACGGGACTGCCGGTAATGAGCAGTTCTTC; CDR3aa: CASSDGTAGNEQFF
abundance: many; j_gene: TRBJ2-2; d_gene: NA; v_gene: TRBV20-1; CDR3nt: TGCAGTGCTAGCCGACAAGACCTGAGATACACCGGGGAGCTGTTTTTT; CDR3aa: CSASRQDLRYTGELFF
abundance: few; j_gene: TRBJ2-3; d_gene: NA; v_gene: TRBV9; CDR3nt: TGTGCCAGCAGCGCCCCCAGACTACCCCGAGGGGGGAATACGCAGTATTTT; CDR3aa: CASSAPRLPRGGNTQYF
abundance: NA; j_gene: TRBJ1-1; d_gene: NA; v_gene: TRBV14; CDR3nt: TGTGCCAGCAGCCGGCGGGGGGGTACCACTGAAGCTTTCTTT; CDR3aa: CASSRRGGTTEAFF
abundance: NA; j_gene: TRBJ2-7; d_gene: NA; v_gene: TRBV14; CDR3nt: TGTGCCAGCAGCCGAGCAGGGCTGCCCTACGAGCAGTACTTC; CDR3aa: CASSRAGLPYEQYF
abundance: many; j_gene: TRBJ1-4; d_gene: NA; v_gene: TRBV6-5; CDR3nt: TGTGCCAGCAGTTACTCCGGAGGGGCTAATGAAAAACTGTTTTTT; CDR3aa: CASSYSGGANEKLFF
abundance: NA; j_gene: TRBJ2-2; d_gene: TRBD1; v_gene: TRBV3-1; CDR3nt: TGTACCCTCAGCCCGTCCCCGGGACAGGGGAAGACCGGGGAGCTGTTTTTT; CDR3aa: CTLSPSPGQGKTGELFF
abundance: many; j_gene: TRBJ2-1; d_gene: TRBD2; v_gene: TRBV7-9; CDR3nt: TGTGCCAACGGGGGAGCTAGCGGGAGGCGGTACAATGAGCAGTTCTTC; CDR3aa: CANGGASGRRYNEQFF
abundance: NA; j_gene: TRBJ2-7; d_gene: NA; v_gene: TRBV5-1; CDR3nt: TGCGCCAGCAGCCAGAACGTCGACGAGCAGTACTTC; CDR3aa: CASSQNVDEQYF
abundance: many; j_gene: TRBJ2-3; d_gene: TRBD2; v_gene: TRBV7-8; CDR3nt: TGTGCCAGCAGCTTAGTTCGCGGGGGGGCTGGAGATACGCAGTATTTT; CDR3aa: CASSLVRGGAGDTQYF
abundance: NA; j_gene: TRBJ1-2; d_gene: NA; v_gene: TRBV6-6; CDR3nt: TGTGCCAGTCGGGGCGATGATGGCTACACCTTC; CDR3aa: CASRGDDGYTF
abundance: NA; j_gene: TRBJ2-1; d_gene: TRBD2; v_gene: TRBV20-1; CDR3nt: TGCAGTGCTAGAGTTTCCGGGACTAGCGGGGGGGTTTACAATGAGCAGTTCTTC; CDR3aa: CSARVSGTSGGVYNEQFF
abundance: many; j_gene: TRBJ2-7; d_gene: TRBD1; v_gene: TRBV5-1; CDR3nt: TGCGCCAGCAGCTCCCGGGACAGGGGATTGAGTGAGCAGTACTTC; CDR3aa: CASSSRDRGLSEQYF
abundance: NA; j_gene: TRBJ2-7; d_gene: TRBD1; v_gene: TRBV6-5; CDR3nt: TGTGCCAGCAGTTACACATCGGGACAGGGAGACGAGCAGTACTTC; CDR3aa: CASSYTSGQGDEQYF
abundance: NA; j_gene: TRBJ2-5; d_gene: NA; v_gene: TRBV5-4; CDR3nt: TGTGCCAGCAGCCAGAGGGGGGGGAACCAAGAGACCCAGTACTTC; CDR3aa: CASSQRGGNQETQYF
abundance: NA; j_gene: TRBJ2-3; d_gene: TRBD2; v_gene: TRBV9; CDR3nt: TGTGCCAGCAGCGTAGCTACGGGTAGGGCTAGCGGGAGAGAAGATACGCAGTATTTT; CDR3aa: CASSVATGRASGREDTQYF
abundance: NA; j_gene: TRBJ2-5; d_gene: NA; v_gene: TRBV7-9; CDR3nt: TGTGCCAGCAGCGCGCTTTCAGGGGAGACCCAGTACTTC; CDR3aa: CASSALSGETQYF
abundance: NA; j_gene: TRBJ2-1; d_gene: NA; v_gene: TRBV30; CDR3nt: TGTGCCGGGAGGAGGCTCGGAGCTGAGCAGTTCTTC; CDR3aa: CAGRRLGAEQFF
abundance: NA; j_gene: TRBJ2-1; d_gene: NA; v_gene: TRBV5-1; CDR3nt: TGCGCCAGCAGCTTGGAAGTTAGCTCCTACAATGAGCAGTTCTTC; CDR3aa: CASSLEVSSYNEQFF
abundance: NA; j_gene: TRBJ2-1; d_gene: TRBD2; v_gene: TRBV4-2; CDR3nt: TGTGCCAGCAGCCAAGATGGGACTAGCGGGAGACGGCAGTTCTTC; CDR3aa: CASSQDGTSGRRQFF
abundance: NA; j_gene: TRBJ2-7; d_gene: TRBD2; v_gene: TRBV29-1; CDR3nt: TGCAGCGTTGAGGGACTAGCCTCCTACGAGCAGTACTTC; CDR3aa: CSVEGLASYEQYF
abundance: NA; j_gene: TRBJ2-1; d_gene: TRBD2; v_gene: TRBV20-1; CDR3nt: TGCAGTGGCTGGGGGGGGGCCTACAATGAGCAGTTCTTC; CDR3aa: CSGWGGAYNEQFF
abundance: few; j_gene: TRBJ2-2; d_gene: NA; v_gene: TRBV6-6; CDR3nt: TGTGCCAGCAGCTACCCGGGTGGCGGGGAGCTGTTTTTT; CDR3aa: CASSYPGGGELFF